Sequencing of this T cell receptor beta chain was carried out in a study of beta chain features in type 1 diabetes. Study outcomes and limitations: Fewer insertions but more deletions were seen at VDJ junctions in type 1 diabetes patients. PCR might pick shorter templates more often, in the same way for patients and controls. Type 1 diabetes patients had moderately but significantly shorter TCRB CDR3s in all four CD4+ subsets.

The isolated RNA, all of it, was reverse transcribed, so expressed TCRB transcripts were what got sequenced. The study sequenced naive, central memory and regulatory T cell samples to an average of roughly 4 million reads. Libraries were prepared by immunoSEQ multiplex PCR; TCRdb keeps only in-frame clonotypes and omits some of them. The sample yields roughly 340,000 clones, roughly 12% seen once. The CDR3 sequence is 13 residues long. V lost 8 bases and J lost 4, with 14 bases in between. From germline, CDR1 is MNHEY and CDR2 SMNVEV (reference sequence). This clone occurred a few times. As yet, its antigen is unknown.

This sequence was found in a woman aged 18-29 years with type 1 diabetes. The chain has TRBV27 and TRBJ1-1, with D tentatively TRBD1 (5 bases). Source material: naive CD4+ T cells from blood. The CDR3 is CASHGHLTTEAFF. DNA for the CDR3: TGTGCCAGCCATGGACACCTGACCACTGAAGCTTTCTTT.